The 26 T cell receptor beta chains below all came from one sample that was sequenced in a study of Ad26.COV2.S vaccination and SARS-CoV-2 variants. The treatment: 19 received Ad26.COV2.S at low or high dose, single or two shots; about 5 received placebo; per-sample allocation not given. At day 63 after the first vaccine or placebo injection, samples were drawn. TCRdb's copy holds only in-frame clones and misses some; the assay was immunoSEQ multiplex PCR. The data show more than 400,000 clones, 90% seen once. The specimen was peripheral blood, collected in a trial of Ad26.COV2.S vaccine versus placebo. These TCRs come from a person between 18 and 65 years old who received the Ad26.COV2.S COVID-19 vaccine or a placebo.

The chain is built from TRBV19 and TRBJ2-3; D uncertain. There are 14 residues in the CDR3. The V end lost 6 bases, the J end lost 1 base, and 11 bases lay between the germline ends. The germline CDR1 and CDR2 sequences are LNHDA and SQIVND (reference sequence). This CDR3 reads CASSRRTGTDTQYF. In DNA form, the CDR3 reads TGTGCCAGTAGCAGACGAACGGGCACAGATACGCAGTATTTT.

The chain carries TRBV11-1 and TRBJ1-1; D uncertain. The CDR3 spans 15 residues. V lost 1 base and J 7 bases, leaving 16 bases between the germline ends. The germline V gene has CDR1 SGHAT and CDR2 FQDESV (reference sequence). The CDR3 DNA reads as TGTGCCAGCAGCTTAGAGGCGGCAGTAAATGTTGAAGCTTTCTTT. Translated: CASSLEAAVNVEAFF.

This clone was observed once. The chain combines TRBV27 with TRBJ2-1; 10 bases line up with TRBD2. J lost 6 bases, V lost 3 bases, and 8 bases had no gene match. This CDR3 comprises 16 residues. Germline V gives CDR1 MNHEY, CDR2 SMNVEV (reference sequence). The CDR3: CASSLGASGSRNEQFF. CDR3 in DNA: TGTGCCAGCAGTTTGGGGGCTAGCGGGAGTCGCAATGAGCAGTTCTTC.

The chain carries TRBV6-2 or TRBV6-3 and TRBJ2-7, with TRBD1 matching over 7 bases. The length of the CDR3 is 14 residues. V lost 4 bases, J lost 2 bases, and 5 bases stayed unmatched. The germline V gene encodes CDR1 MNHEY and CDR2 SVGEGT. The CDR3, as DNA: TGTGCCAGCAGTTCCCTGAGGGGGCCCTACGAGCAGTACTTC. Residues: CASSSLRGPYEQYF.

The V and J genes are TRBV19 and TRBJ1-2; D remains unclear. Trimming took 0 bases from V and 5 from J, leaving 13 bases between them. The CDR3 has 15 amino acids. The germline gives CDR1 LNHDA, CDR2 SQIVND (reference sequence). CDR3: CASSIDLGREYGYTF. The CDR3 DNA is TGTGCCAGTAGTATAGACTTGGGCAGAGAATATGGCTACACCTTC.

This clone was detected only a few times. The chain couples TRBV7-9 to TRBJ2-7; either TRBD1 or TRBD2 may supply D (5 bases each). The germline gives CDR1 SEHNR, CDR2 FQNEAQ (reference sequence). This CDR3 contains 14 residues. The germline V and J ends were trimmed by 4 bases and 4 bases, with 14 bases remaining between them. This CDR3 reads CASSSPGTGYEQYF. The CDR3 nucleotides read TGTGCCAGCAGCTCCCCTGGGACGGGGTACGAGCAGTACTTC. Supplemented by reference TRBV7-9 and TRBJ2-7, the full variable domain reads DTGVSQNPRHKITKRGQNVTFRCDPISEHNRLYWYRQTLGQGPEFLTYFQNEAQLEKSRLLSDRFSAERPKGSFSTLEIQRTEQGDSAMYLCASSSPGTGYEQYFGPGTRLTVT.

This clone is a singleton in its sample. The rearrangement links TRBV5-6 to TRBJ2-7; 14 nucleotides align to TRBD2. The V gene end was trimmed by 4 bases and the J gene end by 6 bases; junction bases not matched to a gene: 3. The CDR3 sequence is 14 residues long. Germline V gene data show CDR1 as SGHDT and CDR2 as YYEEEE. Written as DNA, the CDR3 is TGTGCCAGCAGCCTGGGACTAGCGGGAGCCGAGCAGTACTTC. Encoded protein: CASSLGLAGAEQYF.

The sample holds one count of this clone. The gene calls are TRBV2 and TRBJ2-1; a weak D match, TRBD2 (6 bases). V was trimmed by 2 bases and J by 4 bases, leaving 15 bases between them. Germline CDR1 reads SNHLY; CDR2 reads FYNNEI. This CDR3 has 16 amino acids. CDR3 region: CASSERGSGAYNEQFF. Written as DNA, the CDR3 is TGTGCCAGCAGTGAAAGGGGTAGCGGAGCGTACAATGAGCAGTTCTTC.

Only a few counts were recorded for this clone. Here the CDR3 DNA reads TGTGCCAGCAGTGCAAGAGAGACCCAGTACTTC. It translates to CASSARETQYF. The rearrangement uses TRBV2 and TRBJ2-5; the D is unclear. Per germline, CDR1 SNHLY and CDR2 FYNNEI. Trimming removed 4 bases at V and 4 bases at J, with 4 bases between. The CDR3 has 11 residues. Looking up the rest from reference TRBV2 and TRBJ2-5 gives the full variable domain: EPEVTQTPSHQVTQMGQEVILRCVPISNHLYFYWYRQILGQKVEFLVSFYNNEISEKSEIFDDQFSVERPDGSNFTLKIRSTKLEDSAMYFCASSARETQYFGPGTRLLVL.

The gene calls are TRBV7-2 and TRBJ1-5, with D possibly TRBD1 on 6 matching bases. Trimming left V 2 bases short and J 5 bases short, with 13 bases between. This CDR3 has 15 amino acids. Germline lookup yields CDR1 SGHTA and CDR2 FQGNSA. In DNA, the CDR3 is TGTGCCAGCAGCTTACTAGGGGGGCCGGATCAGCCCCAGCATTTT. Residues: CASSLLGGPDQPQHF.

On this clone itself: At the DNA level, this CDR3 is encoded by other sequences in the same sample as well. The gene calls are TRBV27 and TRBJ2-7, with D maybe TRBD2 (6 bases). The germline gives CDR1 MNHEY, CDR2 SMNVEV (reference sequence). CDR3 length: 14 amino acids. V was trimmed by 6 bases and J by 0 bases, leaving 12 bases between them. The CDR3 is CASRGGGSSYEQYF. The CDR3 DNA follows: TGTGCCAGCAGGGGGGGTGGAAGCTCCTACGAGCAGTACTTC.

The chain has TRBV19 and TRBJ2-7, with 10 nucleotides matching TRBD1. This CDR3 has 16 residues. J gave up 2 bases and V 5 bases, and 9 bases lay outside the gene matches. Germline values: CDR1 LNHDA, CDR2 SQIVND (reference sequence). The CDR3, as DNA: TGTGCCAGTAGTGGGGAGCAGGGGACAGGGGCCTACGAGCAGTACTTC. Translating gives CASSGEQGTGAYEQYF.

The chain couples TRBV6-6 to TRBJ2-7; D is unclear. V lost 0 bases to trimming and J lost 3 bases, with 6 bases between them. The germline V gene encodes CDR1 MNHNY and CDR2 SVGAGI (reference sequence). The CDR3 length is 13 residues. The chain's CDR3 is CASSYSRVYEQYF. CDR3 DNA: TGTGCCAGCAGTTACTCAAGAGTCTACGAGCAGTACTTC.

The gene calls are TRBV27 and TRBJ1-6; 9 positions match TRBD1. Germline CDR1 and CDR2: MNHEY and SMNVEV (reference sequence). Losses at the gene ends were 4 bases for V and 7 bases for J; bases not matched to a gene: 8. The CDR3 consists of 16 residues. CDR3 sequence: CASSSPGQGVNSPLHF. For the CDR3, the DNA is TGTGCCAGCAGTTCACCGGGACAGGGAGTAAATTCACCCCTCCACTTT.

This sequence joins TRBV7-2 and TRBJ2-7; the D gene is possibly TRBD1 (6 bases). Trimming took off 4 bases at V and 4 bases at J, with 14 bases between the two ends. Germline V gene sequence: CDR1 SGHTA, CDR2 FQGNSA. This CDR3 has 14 residues. CDR3 region: CASSSTRTAYEQYF. The CDR3 DNA is TGTGCCAGCAGCTCAACCCGGACAGCGTACGAGCAGTACTTC.

The chain couples TRBV7-9 to TRBJ2-7, with 7 bases identical to TRBD1. Trimming cost V 5 bases and J 0 bases; bases outside gene matches: 7. Per germline, CDR1 SEHNR and CDR2 FQNEAQ (reference sequence). The CDR3 has 15 residues. The CDR3 protein is CASSRGRDSSYEQYF. In nucleotides, the CDR3 is TGTGCCAGCAGCCGGGGCCGGGACAGCTCCTACGAGCAGTACTTC.

The chain recombines TRBV7-2 with TRBJ2-7; a possible D gene is TRBD2 (6 bases). The V end lost 5 bases, the J end lost 12 bases, and 20 bases lay between the germline ends. Germline values: CDR1 SGHTA, CDR2 FQGNSA. CDR3 length: 13 residues. The CDR3 sequence: CASSTRLLAKGYF. Here the CDR3 DNA reads TGTGCCAGCAGCACCCGACTGCTAGCGAAAGGGTACTTC.

The chain carries TRBV11-2 and TRBJ2-1, with D unclear. V was pared by 0 bases and J by 7 bases, with 13 bases between. There are 15 residues in the CDR3. Germline CDR1 reads SGHAT; CDR2 reads FQNNGV. CDR3 sequence reads: CASSLDYSSRNEQFF. In DNA, the CDR3 is TGTGCCAGCAGCTTAGATTATAGTAGTAGGAATGAGCAGTTCTTC. Based on the CDR3 plus reference TRBV11-2 and TRBJ2-1, the full variable domain is EAGVAQSPRYKIIEKRQSVAFWCNPISGHATLYWYQQILGQGPKLLIQFQNNGVVDDSQLPKDRFSAERLKGVDSTLKIQPAKLEDSAVYLCASSLDYSSRNEQFFGPGTRLTVL.

The chain joins TRBV3-1 (or the pseudogene TRBV3-2) to TRBJ2-1, with TRBD2 as a possible D gene (5 bases). Germline V gene sequence: CDR1 LGHDT, CDR2 YNNKEL (reference sequence). With 4 bases removed from V and 1 base from J, the gap between germline ends came to 8 bases. This CDR3 has 14 residues. CDR3 coding DNA: TGTGCCAGCAGCCTAAGCGGTTCCTACAATGAGCAGTTCTTC. It encodes CASSLSGSYNEQFF.

The V gene is TRBV12-3 or TRBV12-4, the J gene TRBJ2-7; no reliable D call. This CDR3 comprises 13 residues. V was pared by 1 base and J by 3 bases, with 7 bases between. The chain's CDR3 is CASSLEEFYEQYF. DNA of the CDR3: TGTGCCAGCAGTTTAGAAGAATTCTACGAGCAGTACTTC.

The CDR3 DNA sequence: TGTGCCAGCAGCCAAGAACAGAGCTCCTACAATGAGCAGTTCTTC. Its protein is CASSQEQSSYNEQFF. The chain combines TRBV14 with TRBJ2-1; D is undetermined. This CDR3 has 15 residues. The V and J ends lost 0 bases and 0 bases respectively, with 6 bases between them. CDR1 and CDR2 (germline): SGHDN, FVKESK.

This clone has just one count. The chain links TRBV28 to TRBJ1-1; D is perhaps TRBD1 (5 bases). V lost 6 bases and J lost 0, with 32 bases in between. CDR3 length: 21 residues. Germline lookup yields CDR1 MDHEN and CDR2 SYDVKM. CDR3 DNA sequence: TGTGCCAGCAGCCTTTTTCCCAGCCCAACGACAGCCCCTGACATGAACACTGAAGCTTTCTTT. It specifies CASSLFPSPTTAPDMNTEAFF.

The genes are TRBV7-2 and TRBJ1-2; TRBD1 agrees at 8 bases. The CDR3 contains 15 residues. V lost 5 bases, J lost 4 bases, and 9 bases stayed unmatched. From germline, CDR1 is SGHTA and CDR2 FQGNSA. This chain's CDR3 is CASSTGQGDLYGYTF. The DNA of the CDR3 is TGTGCCAGCAGCACCGGACAGGGAGACCTCTATGGCTACACCTTC.

The CDR3 sequence is CASSERPGLAGYEQYF. The CDR3 coding sequence is TGTGCCAGCAGCGAGCGTCCGGGACTAGCGGGATACGAGCAGTACTTC. This chain links TRBV5-4 with TRBJ2-7; TRBD2 matches at 13 bases. Per the germline V gene, CDR1 is SGHNT and CDR2 is YYREEE (reference sequence). V gave up 4 bases and J gave up 4 bases; unmatched junction bases: 8. CDR3 length: 16 residues.

The chain joins TRBV10-2 to TRBJ2-4; maybe TRBD1 (6 bases). Per germline, CDR1 WSHSY and CDR2 SAAADI. The CDR3 covers 14 residues. The ends were cut back, 3 bases at V and 9 bases at J, with 15 bases in the middle. As DNA, the CDR3 is TGCGCCAGCAGTGACGACCTAGGGGGTGGCATTCAGTACTTC. Encoded protein: CASSDDLGGGIQYF.

The chain uses TRBV6-5 and TRBJ2-7; D gene ambiguous. Germline loops: CDR1 MNHEY, CDR2 SVGAGI. The CDR3 is 11 amino acids. Trimming removed 7 bases at V and 5 bases at J, with 9 bases between. The DNA of the CDR3 is TGTGCCAGCAAGAGACTGGACGAGCAGTACTTC. Translated, it gives CASKRLDEQYF.